This T cell receptor beta chain was obtained from a study of T cell responses to AZD1222 COVID-19 vaccine (dated by TCRdb to about 2021). Some background on the complete study: AZD1222 recipients with second doses at about 4 weeks or about 12 weeks were pooled, because spike-specific TCR depth and breadth did not differ between schedules. A total of 233 trial participants underwent TCR sequencing, of whom 207 had received two doses of AZD1222 and around 25 had received two doses of the MenACWY control vaccine. Trial participants were enrolled into age subgroups of 18-55, 56-69 and 70-plus years, which contained about 150, 28 and 57 TCR-sequenced participants, respectively. The investigation overall reported the following: Because no day 14 peak-response samples were available, repertoires were characterized only after the peak T cell response. Participants were mostly white British, with more females than males. The authors suggested clonal diversity may have been underestimated. CD4 TCRs associated with the vaccine covered the entire spike protein, and the dominant responses were in regions 160-218 and 743-854. After two AZD1222 doses, both the breadth and the depth of spike-specific TCRs were significantly higher than at day 0 and than in MenACWY recipients. Reportedly, almost half of the unique spike-specific TCRs recognized epitopes lying outside the regions that are mutated in the B.1.351 and B.1.1.7 variants. The 56-69-year group was small, and its depth increase did not reach significance, likely because of low power. Conclusions about previously exposed vaccinees were limited because only a handful of AZD1222 recipients were SARS-CoV-2 seropositive at baseline.

In light of the paper, this sample's time point label describes: baseline before first vaccination. Vaccinee samples came from UK trials COV001 and COV002, including a single-blind randomized controlled phase 2/3 trial of AZD1222 (ChAdOx1 nCoV-19) in healthy adults. For TCRbeta chain sequencing, PBMC samples were collected from trial participants at day 0 and at day 28 after the second dose. The germline V gene (reference sequence) provides CDR1 LNHDA and CDR2 SQIVND. V is reduced by 5 bases and J by 4 bases, leaving a spacing of 17 bases between them. From its cysteine to its phenylalanine, the CDR3 spans 15 amino acids. CDR3 DNA is the only sequence kept; it has 45 bases, read in frame from the first base. The CDR3 regions of human TCRbeta chains were analyzed by immunosequencing. The authors processed their data as follows. Repertoire TCRs were matched against a reference library of SARS-CoV-2-specific TCRs generated with the MIRA antigen-specificity platform. Breadth was defined as the fraction of unique TCRs that were SARS-CoV-2-associated, and depth was defined as the fraction of total T cells that were SARS-CoV-2-associated. Using the MIRA data, each spike-specific TCR was assigned both to the spike region to which the TCR was reactive and to a CD4 or CD8 class. Log10-transformed breadth and depth values were compared by one-way ANOVA with Sidak's multiple comparisons tests. The table comes from immuneACCESS by way of TCRdb, which keeps in-frame sequences with V and J called. Part of the clones is missing from these tables; in studies checked, under half for an unresolved V gene and the rest for unknown reasons. The D gene and trimming were derived from the DNA, and the V and J assignments and clone size from that table. The sample includes some 170,000 clones, with 90% to 95% observed a single time. The biggest ten clones account for around 2.6% of the sample.

Worth noting for this clone: Its antigen is unknown. No qualities accompany the bases; no much larger clone lies one base away.

This sample comprised peripheral blood, obtained on day 0 of AZD1222 vaccination. The chain joins TRBV19 to TRBJ1-2, with a tentative D gene TRBD1 over 6 matching bases. The sequence derives from an adult in good health. This receptor has the CDR3 CASSSSGTTGYGYTF. In nucleotide form, the sequence is TGTGCCAGTAGTTCCTCCGGGACGACAGGCTATGGCTACACCTTC. Full variable domain (CDR3 extended with the reference TRBV19 and TRBJ1-2 proteins): DGGITQSPKYLFRKEGQNVTLSCEQNLNHDAMYWYRQDPGQGLRLIYYSQIVNDFQKGDIAEGYSVSREKKESFPLTVTSAQKNPTAFYLCASSSSGTTGYGYTFGSGTRLTVV.